These 14 T cell receptor beta chains share one sample of origin, sequenced in a study of T cells in Graves' hyperthyroidism and ophthalmopathy. RNA transcripts provided the source from which TCR beta CDR3 regions were amplified. HTBI primers were used for first-round RT-PCR of the TCR CDR3. TCRdb used MiXCR to reprocess the multiplex PCR reads, holding one entry per CDR3 protein. The data contain a few hundred thousand distinct CDR3 sequences, roughly 17% of them singletons. Sequenced sample: blood. Source of these receptors: a woman aged 45 to 65 with Graves' hyperthyroidism.

This clonotype was recorded many times. The chain is built from TRBV2 and TRBJ2-3; 8 nucleotides align to TRBD2. The length of the CDR3 is 16 residues. Germline assignment: CDR1 SNHLY and CDR2 FYNNEI. V lost 0 bases, J lost 4 bases, and 6 bases stayed unmatched. CDR3 nucleotides: TGTGCCAGCAGTGAAGCGTCCGGGAGGGCCCCAGATACGCAGTATTTT. This sequence encodes CASSEASGRAPDTQYF.

This clonotype has at least ten counts. The chain combines TRBV30 with TRBJ2-1; D uncertain. The ends were cut back, 0 bases at V and 2 bases at J, with 17 bases in the middle. From germline, CDR1 is GTSNPN and CDR2 SVGIG (reference sequence). There are 17 residues in the CDR3. The CDR3 here is CAWSVGVGGFTYNEQFF. The CDR3 nucleotides read TGTGCCTGGAGTGTAGGTGTGGGCGGATTCACCTACAATGAGCAGTTCTTC.

This clonotype was counted between two and nine times. The CDR3 here is CASSKAFNSYEQYF. The CDR3 coding sequence is TGTGCCAGCAGCAAAGCATTTAACTCCTACGAGCAGTACTTC. The chain has TRBV6-2 or TRBV6-3 and TRBJ2-7; D is undetermined. Trimming took 6 bases from V and 0 from J, leaving 12 bases between them. This CDR3 has 14 amino acids. Germline V gene lookup returns CDR1 MNHEY and CDR2 SVGEGT.

The gene calls are TRBV5-1 and TRBJ2-7, with D perhaps matching TRBD2 (7 bases). The V gene's germline CDR1 is SGHRS and CDR2 YFSETQ. With 0 bases removed from V and 9 bases from J, the gap between germline ends came to 13 bases. The CDR3 covers 13 residues. The CDR3 spells CASSLGGGRTQYF. The CDR3 nucleotides are TGCGCCAGCAGCTTGGGGGGGGGCAGAACGCAGTACTTC.

This clonotype was recorded many times. The CDR3: CASSLGTEPPEAFF. CDR3 DNA sequence: TGTGCCAGCAGCTTGGGGACAGAGCCCCCCGAAGCTTTCTTT. This chain links TRBV5-4 with TRBJ1-1, with TRBD1 as a possible D gene (6 bases). V was pared by 0 bases and J by 8 bases, with 14 bases between. Looked up from germline, CDR1 is SGHNT and CDR2 is YYREEE (reference sequence). The CDR3 has 14 residues.

This clonotype appeared many times. The chain recombines TRBV28 with TRBJ1-1; D is unclear. The V gene lost 5 bases and the J gene lost 1 base, with 11 bases spanning the gap. There are 14 residues in the CDR3. Germline V gene sequence: CDR1 MDHEN, CDR2 SYDVKM. The CDR3 DNA reads as TGTGCCAGCAGTCAAGGGTGGGCGAACACTGAAGCTTTCTTT. Translation: CASSQGWANTEAFF. Full variable domain (missing parts from reference TRBV28 and TRBJ1-1): DVKVTQSSRYLVKRTGEKVFLECVQDMDHENMFWYRQDPGLGLRLIYFSYDVKMKEKGDIPEGYSVSREKKERFSLILESASTNQTSMYLCASSQGWANTEAFFGQGTRLTVV.

This clonotype was seen many times. This chain connects TRBV7-2 to TRBJ1-1; D remains unclear. This CDR3 contains 15 residues. Trimming left V 5 bases short and J 1 base short, with 14 bases between. Germline V gives CDR1 SGHTA, CDR2 FQGNSA. The CDR3 coding sequence is TGTGCCAGCAGCCTCGCAAGTGTTAGGAACACTGAAGCTTTCTTT. It is translated as CASSLASVRNTEAFF.

V and J are TRBV7-3 and TRBJ2-1; D call uncertain. The CDR3 loop spans 17 amino acids. The V end lost 0 bases, the J end lost 1 base, and 13 bases lay between the germline ends. The germline CDR1 and CDR2 sequences are SGHTA and FQGTGA. CDR3 DNA sequence: TGTGCCAGCAGCTTAACGGGCCGGAAAGGATCCTACAATGAGCAGTTCTTC. Protein product: CASSLTGRKGSYNEQFF.

CDR3: CASSQMGKGNNYGYTF. The CDR3, as DNA: TGTGCCAGCAGCCAAATGGGGAAGGGGAACAACTATGGCTACACCTTC. The rearrangement links TRBV14 to TRBJ1-2; weak D call: TRBD1 (5 bases). The length of the CDR3 is 16 residues. Germline V lookup: CDR1 SGHDN, CDR2 FVKESK. V lost 2 bases and J lost 2, with 15 bases in between.

This clonotype was observed at least ten times. V and J are TRBV3-1 and TRBJ2-1, with TRBD2 matching over 14 bases. Germline V lookup: CDR1 LGHDT, CDR2 YNNKEL (reference sequence). The V and J ends lost 1 base and 6 bases, in that order; junction bases with no gene match: 2. The CDR3 sequence is 16 residues long. CDR3 sequence (DNA): TGTGCCAGCAGCCAAGCCGGGACTAGCGGGAGCAATGAGCAGTTCTTC. Translation: CASSQAGTSGSNEQFF.

This clonotype was counted many times. For the CDR3, the DNA is TGTGCCAGCAGTTTTACCCTCTACGAGCAGTACTTC. Its translation: CASSFTLYEQYF. V is TRBV12-3 or TRBV12-4 and J is TRBJ2-7; the D is unclear. The CDR3 has 12 residues. Trimming shortened V by 3 bases and J by 3 bases, and 6 bases separated the two germline ends.

At least ten counts were recorded for this clonotype. The rearrangement links TRBV11-2 to TRBJ1-1, with 8 bases matching TRBD1. The CDR3 covers 14 residues. CDR1 SGHAT and CDR2 FQNNGV come from the germline V gene. V dropped 2 bases and J dropped 6; count of bases not matched to a gene: 5. Written as DNA, the CDR3 is TGTGCCAGCAGCTTACCAGGGGGCGTAGCTGAAGCTTTCTTT. It specifies CASSLPGGVAEAFF. Full variable domain (missing parts from reference TRBV11-2 and TRBJ1-1): EAGVAQSPRYKIIEKRQSVAFWCNPISGHATLYWYQQILGQGPKLLIQFQNNGVVDDSQLPKDRFSAERLKGVDSTLKIQPAKLEDSAVYLCASSLPGGVAEAFFGQGTRLTVV.

This clonotype came up many times. J is TRBJ1-2 and V is TRBV12-3 or TRBV12-4, with 7 nucleotides matching TRBD1. This CDR3 has 15 amino acids. With 8 bases clipped from V and 3 bases from J, the junction kept 12 bases outside the gene matches. CDR3 protein: CASRLSGTADYGYTF. CDR3 nucleotides: TGTGCCAGCCGACTATCCGGGACAGCCGACTATGGCTACACCTTC.

J is TRBJ2-7 and V is TRBV6-1; 9 bases match TRBD1. This CDR3 has 14 residues. After removal of 6 bases from V and 5 bases from J, the junction contained 8 bases not matched to a gene. In germline, CDR1 is MNHNS, CDR2 SASEGT. As DNA, the CDR3 is TGTGCCAGCAGAGATACAGGGGGCACTGACGAGCAGTACTTC. It codes for CASRDTGGTDEQYF.